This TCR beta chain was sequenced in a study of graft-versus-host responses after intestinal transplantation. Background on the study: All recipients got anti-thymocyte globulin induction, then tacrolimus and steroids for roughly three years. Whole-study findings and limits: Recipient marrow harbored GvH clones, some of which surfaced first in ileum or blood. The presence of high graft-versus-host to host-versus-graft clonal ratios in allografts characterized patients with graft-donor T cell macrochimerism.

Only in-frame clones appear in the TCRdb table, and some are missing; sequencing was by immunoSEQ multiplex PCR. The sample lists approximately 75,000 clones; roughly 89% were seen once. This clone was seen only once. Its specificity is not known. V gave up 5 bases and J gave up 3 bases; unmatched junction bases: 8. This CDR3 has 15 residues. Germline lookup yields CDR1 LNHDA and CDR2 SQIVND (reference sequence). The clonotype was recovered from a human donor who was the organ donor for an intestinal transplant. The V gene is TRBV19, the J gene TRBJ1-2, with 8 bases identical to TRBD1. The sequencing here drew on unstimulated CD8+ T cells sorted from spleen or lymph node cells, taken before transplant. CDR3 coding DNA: TGTGCCAGTAGTCTGGGGGCAGGGGGCGACTATGGCTACACCTTC. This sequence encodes CASSLGAGGDYGYTF.